What follows are 28 T cell receptor beta chains derived from one specimen sequenced in a study of cytomegalovirus exposure and HLA in healthy donors. PCR used 60 Vbeta primers and 13 Jbeta primers. Assay: immunoSEQ multiplex PCR; the TCRdb copy retains only in-frame clones and omits some. Of over 200,000 clones detected, about 78% appear once; the ten largest clones hold 3.5% to 4%. Specimen: PBMCs. The source of these receptors is a male donor in good health and CMV-seronegative.

About this clone itself: At one boundary the junction diverges from the germline segment, which might be a read error. The gene calls are TRBV7-9 and TRBJ1-1; no reliable D call. This CDR3 has 14 amino acids. The germline V gene has CDR1 SEHNR and CDR2 FQNEAQ (reference sequence). As DNA, the CDR3 is TGTTCCAGCAGCTACGGGATCGAGGACACTGAAGCTTTCTTT. Amino acid sequence: CSSSYGIEDTEAFF.

The rearrangement uses TRBV7-3 and TRBJ2-3; possible D gene TRBD2, 6 bases. The CDR3 contains 16 residues. Germline CDR1 SGHTA, CDR2 FQGTGA. Deletions cut 7 bases from V and 4 bases from J, with 21 bases between. The DNA of the CDR3 is TGTGCCAGCAACGCAGACGGGGGAAGAGGGGCAGATACGCAGTATTTT. The encoded protein is CASNADGGRGADTQYF.

The rearrangement links TRBV9 to TRBJ2-1; the match to TRBD2 covers 8 bases. The CDR3 runs 15 residues. Per the germline V gene, CDR1 is SGDLS and CDR2 is YYNGEE. V trimming: 1 base; J trimming: 8 bases; junction bases outside the gene matches: 8. CDR3 DNA: TGTGCCAGCAGCGTATTAAGCGGGAGAATGGATGAGCAGTTCTTC. This gives the protein CASSVLSGRMDEQFF.

This clone was recorded once. The chain employs TRBV19 and TRBJ1-1; 7 nucleotides align to TRBD1. The CDR3 has 16 amino acids. Germline V gives CDR1 LNHDA, CDR2 SQIVND (reference sequence). Trimming at V came to 6 bases and at J to 6 bases, leaving 16 bases not matched to a gene. The CDR3 is CASSPIRGGQSAEAFF. CDR3 DNA sequence: TGTGCCAGTAGCCCCATCAGAGGGGGCCAGAGCGCTGAAGCTTTCTTT.

CDR3 DNA sequence: TGCGCCAGCAGCGCGGGACTAGCGGGGGCCGGGAATGAGCAGTTCTTC. This encodes CASSAGLAGAGNEQFF. The V and J genes are TRBV5-1 and TRBJ2-1; 14 bases agree with TRBD2. Germline assignment: CDR1 SGHRS and CDR2 YFSETQ. V trimming: 4 bases; J trimming: 7 bases; junction bases outside the gene matches: 7. This CDR3 comprises 16 residues.

The chain uses TRBV27 and TRBJ1-1; weak D call: TRBD1 (5 bases). Between the trimmed V and J ends, which lost 3 bases and 5 bases, there was a span of 16 bases. CDR3 size: 15 residues. Germline V CDR1 and CDR2: MNHEY, SMNVEV (reference sequence). CDR3 sequence: CASSFPRAGVTEAFF. The CDR3 nucleotides are TGTGCCAGCAGTTTTCCCAGGGCTGGGGTGACTGAAGCTTTCTTT.

The CDR3 here is CASSTRLAGIGELFF. The CDR3 nucleotides read TGTGCCAGCAGTACCCGACTAGCGGGAATCGGGGAGCTGTTTTTT. The J gene is TRBJ2-2, the V gene TRBV28; 11 bases are a match to TRBD2. The CDR3 spans 15 residues. V lost 5 bases, J lost 7 bases, and 6 bases stayed unmatched. Germline CDR1 MDHEN, CDR2 SYDVKM.

The chain combines TRBV15 with TRBJ1-2, with TRBD1 identical over 8 bases. CDR1 is LNHNV, CDR2 YYDKDF, per germline (reference sequence). Trimming at V came to 0 bases and at J to 4 bases, leaving 7 bases not matched to a gene. This CDR3 comprises 16 residues. The CDR3 reads CATSRDGYGQGYGYTF. In DNA, the CDR3 is TGTGCCACCAGCAGAGATGGGTACGGACAGGGCTATGGCTACACCTTC.

V and J are TRBV27 and TRBJ1-2; 8 bases agree with TRBD1. Germline V lookup: CDR1 MNHEY, CDR2 SMNVEV (reference sequence). V lost 6 bases and J lost 4; bases outside the gene matches: 10. CDR3 length equals 15 residues. The DNA of the CDR3 is TGTGCCAGCAGCCCATGGACAGGGCCGTCCTATGGCTACACCTTC. Its translation is CASSPWTGPSYGYTF.

This clone turned up a few times. V is TRBV9 and J is TRBJ1-3, with a possible D match to TRBD1 (6 bases). The CDR3 runs 14 residues. Germline V gene lookup returns CDR1 SGDLS and CDR2 YYNGEE. Trimming removed 3 bases at V and 4 bases at J, with 11 bases between. The CDR3: CASSAQGAGNTIYF. CDR3 sequence (DNA): TGTGCCAGCAGCGCACAGGGAGCGGGAAACACCATATATTTT.

The J gene is TRBJ2-3, the V gene TRBV5-1, with TRBD2 matching over 10 bases. The germline CDR1 and CDR2 sequences are SGHRS and YFSETQ. The trim removed 0 bases at V and 1 base at J, leaving 8 bases unmatched. The CDR3 covers 18 residues. CDR3 nucleotide sequence: TGCGCCAGCAGCTTGGTTGGACGGGGACTAGCGCGCACAGATACGCAGTATTTT. Its translation is CASSLVGRGLARTDTQYF.

The rearrangement joins TRBV19 to TRBJ2-1; 7 nucleotides line up with TRBD2. The trim removed 4 bases at V and 7 bases at J, leaving 19 bases unmatched. Germline loops: CDR1 LNHDA, CDR2 SQIVND (reference sequence). The CDR3 covers 18 residues. CDR3 protein: CASSSPFGLGSIGNEQFF. The CDR3 coding sequence is TGTGCCAGTAGTAGCCCCTTTGGACTAGGATCCATCGGAAATGAGCAGTTCTTC.

This clone was observed a handful of times. The chain recombines TRBV9 with TRBJ1-1, with 10 nucleotides matching TRBD1. V shed 2 bases and J 5 bases; nucleotides not matched to a gene: 3. The CDR3 has 14 amino acids. CDR1 and CDR2 (germline): SGDLS, YYNGEE. DNA of the CDR3: TGTGCCAGCAGCGTGGGGACAGGGGAGACTGAAGCTTTCTTT. The encoded protein is CASSVGTGETEAFF.

The table lists this clone with a count of one. The CDR3 DNA reads TGTGCCAGCAGTCGCCGGGGGTCCGGGGGTAACACCATATATTTT. Translated: CASSRRGSGGNTIYF. The V gene is TRBV6-6, the J gene TRBJ1-3; perhaps TRBD1 as D (5 bases). With 5 bases removed from V and 7 bases from J, the gap between germline ends came to 18 bases. Germline CDR1 is MNHNY and CDR2 is SVGAGI (reference sequence). This CDR3 has 15 residues.

This chain connects TRBV4-1 to TRBJ1-2; D ambiguous. V dropped 3 bases and J dropped 0 bases, with 11 bases sitting between them. The CDR3 runs 15 residues. Germline-derived CDR1 and CDR2 are MGHRA and YSYEKL. This CDR3 reads CASSQNTLSNYGYTF. The DNA for the CDR3 is TGCGCCAGCAGCCAGAACACGTTGTCTAACTATGGCTACACCTTC.

The chain links TRBV7-2 to TRBJ2-1; no definite D call. Germline V gene data show CDR1 as SGHTA and CDR2 as FQGNSA. V lost 5 bases and J 4 bases, leaving 21 bases between the germline ends. This CDR3 has 17 residues. Here the CDR3 DNA reads TGTGCCAGCAGCGCACTCCTTTTGGAAACTATTTACAATGAGCAGTTCTTC. Translating it yields CASSALLLETIYNEQFF.

The chain joins TRBV10-3 to TRBJ2-7; possible D gene TRBD2, 5 bases. Germline lookup yields CDR1 ENHRY and CDR2 SYGVKD. Trimming pared 7 bases from V and 4 bases from J, leaving 17 bases between. The CDR3 length is 14 residues. The CDR3 coding sequence is TGTGCCATCACCGCCCGGGAAAAGGGATACGAGCAGTACTTC. Protein product: CAITAREKGYEQYF.

The chain combines TRBV29-1 with TRBJ1-1; no clear D gene. The CDR3 length is 13 residues. Trimming stripped 6 bases from V and 0 bases from J, with 11 bases between. The V gene's germline CDR1 is SQVTM and CDR2 ANQGSEA. The CDR3 protein is CSVYWEMNTEAFF. CDR3 DNA: TGCAGCGTCTACTGGGAGATGAACACTGAAGCTTTCTTT.

This clone has more than one count but fewer than ten. V usage is TRBV11-1 and J usage is TRBJ2-5; D is unresolved. This CDR3 contains 17 residues. Trimming took 1 base from V and 2 from J, leaving 17 bases between them. Germline CDR1 reads SGHAT; CDR2 reads FQDESV (reference sequence). CDR3 nucleotides: TGTGCCAGCAGCTTAGGACTTTTGTTGAGCCATCAAGAGACCCAGTACTTC. Its translation is CASSLGLLLSHQETQYF.

The rearrangement links TRBV7-9 to TRBJ2-3; D is possibly TRBD2 (5 bases). The CDR3 has 16 amino acids. The germline V and J ends were trimmed by 6 bases and 4 bases, with 20 bases remaining between them. Per germline, CDR1 SEHNR and CDR2 FQNEAQ (reference sequence). The CDR3 DNA follows: TGTGCCAGCAGTTACACCGGAGGACTGGGGTCAGATACGCAGTATTTT. It encodes CASSYTGGLGSDTQYF.

The chain uses TRBV6-5 and TRBJ1-2; 10 bases map to TRBD1. The length of the CDR3 is 16 residues. V was clipped by 2 bases and J by 5 bases; unmatched bases: 8. Germline values: CDR1 MNHEY, CDR2 SVGAGI. CDR3: CASSYTRTGGGYGYTF. The CDR3 DNA is TGTGCCAGCAGTTACACCCGGACAGGGGGGGGTTATGGCTACACCTTC.

The CDR3 DNA reads as TGTGCCAGCAGCTCGCTGACAGGGGTCTCCTACGAGCAGTACTTC. This sequence encodes CASSSLTGVSYEQYF. This sequence joins TRBV21-1 and TRBJ2-7; the D call in the table, TRBD1, was not verified against the DNA. TRBV21-1 is described as a pseudogene. The CDR3 extends over 15 amino acids.

V and J are TRBV28 and TRBJ2-7, with TRBD1 matching 8 bases. The germline gives CDR1 MDHEN, CDR2 SYDVKM. The CDR3 extends over 13 amino acids. The CDR3 sequence: CATGVANSYEQYF. Written as DNA, the CDR3 is TGTGCGACAGGGGTAGCCAACTCCTACGAGCAGTACTTC.

The chain joins TRBV7-9 to TRBJ1-2, with no clear D. The V end lost 3 bases, the J end lost 6 bases, and 8 bases lay between the germline ends. The CDR3 loop spans 12 amino acids. Germline values: CDR1 SEHNR, CDR2 FQNEAQ (reference sequence). Written as DNA, the CDR3 is TGTGCCAGCAGCTTTTCGGGAGATGGCTACACCTTC. The encoded protein is CASSFSGDGYTF.

This sequence joins TRBV9 and TRBJ2-7; 11 bases align to TRBD2. With 3 bases clipped from V and 1 base from J, the junction kept 15 bases outside the gene matches. From germline, CDR1 is SGDLS and CDR2 YYNGEE. CDR3 length equals 19 residues. The CDR3 sequence: CASSASSRVTSGKSYEQYF. DNA for the CDR3: TGTGCCAGCAGCGCTAGTAGTAGGGTGACTAGCGGGAAATCCTACGAGCAGTACTTC.

The chain is built from TRBV5-4 and TRBJ1-1, with D maybe TRBD1 (6 bases). The germline V gene has CDR1 SGHNT and CDR2 YYREEE (reference sequence). The CDR3 has 15 residues. With 4 bases removed from V and 4 bases from J, the gap between germline ends came to 17 bases. CDR3 nucleotide sequence: TGTGCCAGCAGCCCCACAGGCAGCAGGGGCACTGAAGCTTTCTTT. Translated, it gives CASSPTGSRGTEAFF.

In DNA form, the CDR3 reads TGTGCCAGCTCAGAGACCGGGGAGCTGTTTTTT. This translates into CASSETGELFF. The V call is TRBV18, the J call TRBJ2-2; no clear D. The germline CDR1 and CDR2 sequences are KGHSH and LQKENI. Trimming left V 5 bases short and J 5 bases short, with 3 bases between. CDR3 length equals 11 residues.

The genes are TRBV30 and TRBJ2-5; 11 bases are a match to TRBD2. The CDR3 runs 16 residues. Germline CDR1 and CDR2: GTSNPN and SVGIG (reference sequence). Losses at the gene ends were 2 bases for V and 1 base for J; bases not matched to a gene: 6. Here the CDR3 reads CAWSPPSGRPQETQYF. The CDR3, as DNA: TGTGCCTGGAGTCCCCCTAGCGGGAGGCCCCAAGAGACCCAGTACTTC. Looking up the rest from reference TRBV30 and TRBJ2-5 gives the full variable domain: SQTIHQWPATLVQPVGSPLSLECTVEGTSNPNLYWYRQAAGRGLQLLFYSVGIGQISSEVPQNLSASRPQDRQFILSSKKLLLSDSGFYLCAWSPPSGRPQETQYFGPGTRLLVL.